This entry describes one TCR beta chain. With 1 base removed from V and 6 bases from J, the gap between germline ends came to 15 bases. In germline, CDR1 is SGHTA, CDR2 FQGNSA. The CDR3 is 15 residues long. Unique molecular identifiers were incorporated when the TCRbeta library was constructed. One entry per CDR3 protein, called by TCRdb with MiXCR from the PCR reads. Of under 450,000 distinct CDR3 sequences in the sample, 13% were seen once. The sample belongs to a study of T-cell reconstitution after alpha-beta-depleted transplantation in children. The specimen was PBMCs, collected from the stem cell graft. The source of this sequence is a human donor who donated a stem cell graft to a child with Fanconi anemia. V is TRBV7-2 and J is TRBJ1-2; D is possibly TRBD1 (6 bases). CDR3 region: CASSLDIRGAHGYTF. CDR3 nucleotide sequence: TGTGCCAGCAGCTTAGACATCCGGGGGGCACATGGCTACACCTTC.